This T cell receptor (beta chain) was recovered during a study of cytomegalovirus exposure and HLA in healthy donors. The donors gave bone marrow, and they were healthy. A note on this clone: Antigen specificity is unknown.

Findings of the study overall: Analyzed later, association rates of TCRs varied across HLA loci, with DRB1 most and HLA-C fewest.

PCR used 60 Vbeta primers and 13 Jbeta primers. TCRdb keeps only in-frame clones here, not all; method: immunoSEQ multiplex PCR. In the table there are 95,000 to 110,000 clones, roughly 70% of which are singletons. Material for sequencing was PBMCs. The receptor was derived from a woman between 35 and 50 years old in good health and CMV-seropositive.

In DNA form, the CDR3 reads TGTGCCAGCAGAAAAAACCCCGGGACAGGGGATTCACCCCTCCACTTT. This codes for CASRKNPGTGDSPLHF. The gene calls are TRBV5-4 and TRBJ1-6; 10 nucleotides align to TRBD1. Looked up from germline, CDR1 is SGHNT and CDR2 is YYREEE (reference sequence). With V trimmed by 5 bases and J by 8 bases, 10 bases remained unmatched. This CDR3 spans 16 amino acids.